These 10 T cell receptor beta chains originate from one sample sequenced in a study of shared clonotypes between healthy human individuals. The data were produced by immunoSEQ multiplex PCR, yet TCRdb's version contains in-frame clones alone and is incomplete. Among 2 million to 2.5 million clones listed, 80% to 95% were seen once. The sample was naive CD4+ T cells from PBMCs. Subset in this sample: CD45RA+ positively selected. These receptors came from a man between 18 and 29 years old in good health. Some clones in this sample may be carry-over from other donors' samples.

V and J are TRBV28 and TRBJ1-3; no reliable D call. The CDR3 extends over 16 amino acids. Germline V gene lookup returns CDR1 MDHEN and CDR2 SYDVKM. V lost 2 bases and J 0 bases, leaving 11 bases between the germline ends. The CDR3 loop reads CASSLGAQSSGNTIYF. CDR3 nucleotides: TGTGCCAGCAGTTTAGGAGCCCAAAGCTCTGGAAACACCATATATTTT.

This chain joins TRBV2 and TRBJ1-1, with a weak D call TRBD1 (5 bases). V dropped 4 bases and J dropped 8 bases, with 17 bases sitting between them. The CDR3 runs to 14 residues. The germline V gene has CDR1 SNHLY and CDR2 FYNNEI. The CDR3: CASSVLGDGPEAFF. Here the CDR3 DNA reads TGTGCCAGCAGTGTCCTAGGGGACGGCCCAGAAGCTTTCTTT.

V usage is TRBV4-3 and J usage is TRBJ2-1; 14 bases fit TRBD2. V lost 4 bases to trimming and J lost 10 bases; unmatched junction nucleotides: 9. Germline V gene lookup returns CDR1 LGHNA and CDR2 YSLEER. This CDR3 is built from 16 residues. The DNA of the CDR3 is TGCGCCAGCAGCCCCCGACTAGCGGGAGGGAATTTGGAGCAGTTCTTC. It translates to CASSPRLAGGNLEQFF.

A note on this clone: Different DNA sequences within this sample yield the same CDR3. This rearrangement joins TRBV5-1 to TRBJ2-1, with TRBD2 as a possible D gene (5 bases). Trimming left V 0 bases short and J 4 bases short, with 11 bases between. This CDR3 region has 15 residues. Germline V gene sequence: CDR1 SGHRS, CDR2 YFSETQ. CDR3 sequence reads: CASSLVSVRYNEQFF. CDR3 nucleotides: TGCGCCAGCAGCTTGGTTAGCGTCAGATACAATGAGCAGTTCTTC.

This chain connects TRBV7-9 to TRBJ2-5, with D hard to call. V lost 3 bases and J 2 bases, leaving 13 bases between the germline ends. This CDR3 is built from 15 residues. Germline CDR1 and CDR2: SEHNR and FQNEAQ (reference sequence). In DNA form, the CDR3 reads TGTGCCAGCAGCTTCGGGCAGACGGCACAAGAGACCCAGTACTTC. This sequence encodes CASSFGQTAQETQYF.

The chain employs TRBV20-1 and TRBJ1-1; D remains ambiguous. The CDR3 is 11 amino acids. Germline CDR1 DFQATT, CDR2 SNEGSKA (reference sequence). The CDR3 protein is CRVSGGEQAFF. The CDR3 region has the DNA TGCAGGGTATCAGGTGGAGAACAAGCTTTCTTT.

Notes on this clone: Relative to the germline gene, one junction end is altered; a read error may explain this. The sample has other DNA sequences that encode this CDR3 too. Here the CDR3 reads CASSSQYQPQHF. The CDR3 nucleotides read TGTGCCAGCAGCTCCCAGTATCAACCCCAGCATTTT. This sequence joins TRBV7-8 and TRBJ1-5; D gene unclear. CDR3 size: 12 residues. From germline, CDR1 is SGHVS and CDR2 FQNEAQ. Variable domain in full (rest from reference TRBV7-8 and TRBJ1-5): GAGVSQSPRYKVAKRGQDVALRCDPISGHVSLFWYQQALGQGPEFLTYFQNEAQLDKSGLPSDRFFAERPEGSVSTLKIQRTQQEDSAVYLCASSSQYQPQHFGDGTRLSIL.

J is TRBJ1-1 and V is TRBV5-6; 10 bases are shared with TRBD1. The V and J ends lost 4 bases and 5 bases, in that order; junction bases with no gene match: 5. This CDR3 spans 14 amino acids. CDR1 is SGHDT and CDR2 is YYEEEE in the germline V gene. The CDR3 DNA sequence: TGTGCCAGCAGCCATGGACAGGGGGGGACTGAAGCTTTCTTT. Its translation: CASSHGQGGTEAFF.

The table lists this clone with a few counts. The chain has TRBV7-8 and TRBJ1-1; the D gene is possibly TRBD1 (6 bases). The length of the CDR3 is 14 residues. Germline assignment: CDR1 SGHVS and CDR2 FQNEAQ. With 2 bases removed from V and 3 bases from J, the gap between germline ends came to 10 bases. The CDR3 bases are TGTGCCAGCAGCTTAAGTGGGGGCTACACTGAAGCTTTCTTT. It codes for CASSLSGGYTEAFF. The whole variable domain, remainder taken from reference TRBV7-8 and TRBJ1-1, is GAGVSQSPRYKVAKRGQDVALRCDPISGHVSLFWYQQALGQGPEFLTYFQNEAQLDKSGLPSDRFFAERPEGSVSTLKIQRTQQEDSAVYLCASSLSGGYTEAFFGQGTRLTVV.

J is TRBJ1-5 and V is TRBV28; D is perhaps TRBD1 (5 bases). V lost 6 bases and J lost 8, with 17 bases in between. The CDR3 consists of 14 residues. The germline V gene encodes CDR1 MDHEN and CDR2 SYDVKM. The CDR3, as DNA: TGTGCCAGCAGCCTACAAGGGGATCTGAAGCCCCAGCATTTT. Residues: CASSLQGDLKPQHF. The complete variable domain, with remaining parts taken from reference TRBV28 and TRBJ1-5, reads DVKVTQSSRYLVKRTGEKVFLECVQDMDHENMFWYRQDPGLGLRLIYFSYDVKMKEKGDIPEGYSVSREKKERFSLILESASTNQTSMYLCASSLQGDLKPQHFGDGTRLSIL.